This TCR beta chain appears in the sequencing data of a study of T cells after yellow fever vaccination. Study-level points and caveats: Researchers report a weaker secondary response that nonetheless peaked faster, day 5 versus 15. A small share of clonotypes appeared in both CD4 and CD8 compartments. One caveat is that FACS-sorted repertoires could contain abundant clonotypes contaminating from the bulk population.

The CDR3 contains 13 residues. Trimming removed 2 bases at V and 4 bases at J, with 8 bases between. Germline V gene sequence: CDR1 SGHRS, CDR2 YFSETQ. TCRdb independently ran MiXCR on the 5' RACE reads; one entry per CDR3 protein. The table shows 100,000 to 150,000 distinct CDR3 sequences, with around 7.2% occurring only once. This clonotype was seen ten or more times. Its matching antigen is unknown. The TCR originated in a young man who received the YFV17D yellow fever vaccine. The sequenced sample was CD4+ T cells sorted from PBMCs, obtained approximately 40 days after the first yellow fever vaccination. This chain joins TRBV5-1 and TRBJ2-3; D uncertain. The CDR3 sequence: CASSFWTADTQYF. The CDR3 DNA reads as TGCGCCAGCAGCTTTTGGACGGCAGATACGCAGTATTTT.